The next 5 T cell receptor beta chains were all read from a single sample in a study of T cells in Graves' hyperthyroidism and ophthalmopathy (dated by TCRdb to about 2019). Library construction relied on multiplex PCR. Data came from an Illumina HiSeq 2000. TCR beta CDR3 regions were amplified from RNA transcripts. The TCR CDR3 was subjected to a first round of RT-PCR using the HTBI primer set and the Qiagen OneStep RT-PCR kit. TCRdb trimmed public reads at Q25 via fastp, called clones via MiXCR and kept in-frame beta chains. Rows matching on CDR3 protein sequence are summarized as one entry with the most common DNA and genes. This sample holds 350,000 or so distinct CDR3 sequences; roughly 23% were observed only once. The ten top clones hold 50% of the sample. The sequencing input was blood. The receptors were sampled from a woman aged 45-59 years with Graves' hyperthyroidism.

CDR3 region: CASTTGLHQETQYF. Here the CDR3 DNA reads TGTGCCAGCACGACAGGGCTCCACCAAGAGACCCAGTACTTC. This rearrangement joins TRBV6-1 to TRBJ2-5, with 7 bases that match TRBD1. J lost 0 bases, V lost 7 bases, and 5 bases had no gene match. Germline CDR1 reads MNHNS; CDR2 reads SASEGT. The CDR3 is made up of 14 amino acids.

The chain employs TRBV10-1 and TRBJ1-3; D unresolved. Germline V gene lookup returns CDR1 WNHNN and CDR2 SYGVQD (reference sequence). CDR3 size: 14 residues. Trimming cost V 0 bases and J 0 bases, with 3 bases left between them. CDR3 DNA sequence: TGCGCCAGCAGTGAGTCGGTCTCTGGAAACACCATATATTTT. Translation: CASSESVSGNTIYF.

This clonotype was counted many times. The chain combines TRBV19 with TRBJ1-1; D is uncertain. Germline V gene sequence: CDR1 LNHDA, CDR2 SQIVND (reference sequence). CDR3 length: 11 amino acids. The ends were cut back, 4 bases at V and 7 bases at J, with 7 bases in the middle. The CDR3 reads CASSREYEAFF. CDR3 DNA sequence: TGTGCCAGTAGTAGGGAGTATGAAGCTTTCTTT.

This clonotype was counted many times. This chain links TRBV11-2 with TRBJ2-7; the match to TRBD2 covers 14 bases. Unmatched junction bases numbered 3, after V lost 5 bases and J lost 6 bases. The CDR3 has 14 amino acids. Germline V lookup: CDR1 SGHAT, CDR2 FQNNGV. The DNA for the CDR3 is TGTGCCAGCAGCCGACTAGCGGGGGGGCGCGAGCAGTACTTC. This codes for CASSRLAGGREQYF.

This clonotype was counted between two and nine times. The chain has TRBV5-1 and TRBJ1-1; TRBD1 is a possible D gene (6 bases). The CDR3 length is 15 residues. With 4 bases removed from V and 0 bases from J, the gap between germline ends came to 13 bases. Germline CDR1 and CDR2: SGHRS and YFSETQ. CDR3 sequence (DNA): TGCGCCAGCAGCGGACCGAGGGGGTTGAACACTGAAGCTTTCTTT. This encodes CASSGPRGLNTEAFF.